The rows below give T cell receptor beta chains drawn from one sample of a study of radiotherapy plus CTLA-4 blockade in lung cancer. TCRdb's table, derived via immunoSEQ multiplex PCR, lists solely in-frame clones and lacks some. The data show about 85,000 clones, approximately 83% seen once. The sample in question was peripheral blood, obtained from a patient treated with radiotherapy plus ipilimumab. The origin of the receptors is a human donor with non-small cell lung cancer who had a partial response to radiotherapy plus ipilimumab. Each CDR3 is given with its conserved first and last residue. Fields, in order: V gene, D gene, CDR3 protein. The D gene is left open where the match is weak.

TRBV6-1	.	CASSRNLEGNQPQHF
TRBV6-6	.	CASSYSSRSGELFF
TRBV7-2	.	CASSRRVQGASTDTQYF
TRBV13	.	CASSLGQLRSGELFF
TRBV2	TRBD2	CASTAGDSYTQYF
TRBV28	.	CASSFRRGIMNTEAFF
TRBV20-1	.	CSANEFVGFTF
TRBV6-1	.	CASSERQGSYQPQHF
TRBV10-3	TRBD1	CAIKSGTGTSLGGYTF
TRBV6-1	.	CASSSPTGYEQYF
TRBV15	.	CATSREQAGMGGYTF
TRBV15	.	CATSRVGGVAYEQYF
TRBV28	TRBD1	CASRQGSYEQYF
TRBV11-3	.	CASSISSGSQETQYF
TRBV5-1	.	CASSLGNNPQETQYF
TRBV28	TRBD1	CASTLSQTGGREQYF
TRBV5-1	.	CASSLAKSSQETQYF
TRBV6-6	.	CASSYSGSVNTEAFF
TRBV4-1	TRBD1	CASSQDLGTGIMTQYF
TRBV28	TRBD1	CASRDTGTGGTEAFF
TRBV5-3	TRBD1	CARSLETGATGQPQHF
TRBV5-4	TRBD2	CASSLASGKNTGELFF
TRBV25-1	.	CASSEWQGSGANVLTF
TRBV28	.	CASSFGRGEQYF
TRBV15	TRBD2	CATSDRESSGKRPETQYF
TRBV25-1	.	CASSFQGFSSYGYTF
TRBV30	.	CAWKGRGSATYEQYF
TRBV19	.	CASSIREDTQYF
TRBV28	TRBD1	CASKGTGDYSNQPQHF
TRBV18	.	CASSPPSTGNTEAFF
TRBV28	.	CASSPRGYTDTQYF
TRBV29-1	.	CSAPRGTGELFF
TRBV18	TRBD1	CASSRDRIFMNTEAFF
TRBV10-3	.	CAISQRGNEQFF
TRBV5-8	.	CASPRTRTTRDEQFF
TRBV19	TRBD1	CASSRGTGDYQPQHF
TRBV27	.	CASRPARVTDSYEQYF
TRBV5-1	.	CASSLARQVSSGANVLTF
TRBV4-1	.	CASSQEGLALSSYNEQFF
TRBV28	.	CASSSLPTMGPNYGYTF
TRBV4-2	TRBD1	CASSQKDRVEKLFF
TRBV19	TRBD1	CASSIPRGGPRLMNTEAFF
TRBV28	.	CASSLLNQPQHF
TRBV5-4	.	CASSPELGGSGHEQFF
TRBV9	TRBD2	CASSVGGTSGKETQYF